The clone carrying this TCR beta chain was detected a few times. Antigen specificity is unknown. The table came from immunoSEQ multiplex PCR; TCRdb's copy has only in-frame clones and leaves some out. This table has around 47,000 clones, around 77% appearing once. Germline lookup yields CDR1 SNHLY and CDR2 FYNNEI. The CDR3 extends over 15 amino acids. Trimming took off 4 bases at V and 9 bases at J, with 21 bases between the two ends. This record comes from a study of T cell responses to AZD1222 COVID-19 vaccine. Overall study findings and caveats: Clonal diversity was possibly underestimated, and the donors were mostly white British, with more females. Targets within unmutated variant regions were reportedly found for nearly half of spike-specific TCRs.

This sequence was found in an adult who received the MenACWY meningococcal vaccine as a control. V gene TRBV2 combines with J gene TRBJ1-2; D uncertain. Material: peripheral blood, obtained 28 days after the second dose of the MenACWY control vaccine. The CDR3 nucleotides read TGTGCCAGCAGTGCCTCCCTCATGAGGGTTCGGAGCTACACCTTC. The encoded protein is CASSASLMRVRSYTF.